This T cell receptor beta chain emerged from a study of early T cells in non-severe SARS-CoV-2 infection. Study-wide background: Sequencing used unsorted whole-blood bulk RNA, so chains lack pairing.

This clonotype was detected ten times or more. Its antigen is undetermined. Individual cDNA molecules each received unique molecular identifiers attached to them. In TCRdb, the 5' RACE reads were re-called with MiXCR into one record per CDR3 protein. The profile shows roughly 31,000 distinct CDR3 sequences, approximately 4.3% of them singletons. Study-wide results and caveats: VDJdb matching, biased toward anti-spike CD8 responses, missed private and CD4 specificities.

The CDR3 covers 14 residues. V lost 6 bases and J 2 bases, leaving 14 bases between the germline ends. Germline-derived CDR1 and CDR2 are MNHEY and SVGAGI. This TCR derives from an adult who was a healthcare worker with PCR-confirmed SARS-CoV-2 infection or an uninfected control (not recorded which). This sequence joins TRBV6-5 and TRBJ2-7, with no clear D. The sequenced sample consisted of whole blood. The CDR3, as DNA: TGTGCCAGCAGCAGAGATATTCGTGCCTACGAGCAGTACTTC. This gives the protein CASSRDIRAYEQYF.